This TCR delta chain is drawn from a study of Vδ1+ human thymocytes. Findings and limits, study-wide: Many TRG clonotypes were shared between donors; TRD repertoires were essentially private. Thymic TRG and TRD repertoires appeared highly polyclonal, with Gaussian CDR3 length distributions.

Sequences come from RNA converted to cDNA by reverse transcription. The CDR3 regions were amplified by multiplex PCR from V-gene primers to a constant-region primer. TCRdb re-called the multiplex PCR reads via CATT. This table has 54,000 or so delta-chain clones, approximately 15% appearing once. V dropped 1 base and J dropped 0 bases, with 15 bases sitting between them. There are 17 residues in the CDR3. The V gene's germline CDR1 is TSWWSYY and CDR2 QGS. Concerning this clone: Its specificity is unknown.

This TCR came from a boy under two years old who had congenital heart surgery. J is TRDJ1 and V is TRDV1; D is unresolved. Material: Vdelta1+ gamma-delta thymocytes from the thymus. The subset: FACS-sorted CD3+ TCRalphabeta- TCRVdelta1+ TCRVdelta2- thymocytes. CDR3 loop: CALGEQCPYGYTDKLIF. The CDR3 nucleotides are TGTGCTCTTGGGGAACAATGTCCGTATGGGTACACCGATAAACTCATCTTT.